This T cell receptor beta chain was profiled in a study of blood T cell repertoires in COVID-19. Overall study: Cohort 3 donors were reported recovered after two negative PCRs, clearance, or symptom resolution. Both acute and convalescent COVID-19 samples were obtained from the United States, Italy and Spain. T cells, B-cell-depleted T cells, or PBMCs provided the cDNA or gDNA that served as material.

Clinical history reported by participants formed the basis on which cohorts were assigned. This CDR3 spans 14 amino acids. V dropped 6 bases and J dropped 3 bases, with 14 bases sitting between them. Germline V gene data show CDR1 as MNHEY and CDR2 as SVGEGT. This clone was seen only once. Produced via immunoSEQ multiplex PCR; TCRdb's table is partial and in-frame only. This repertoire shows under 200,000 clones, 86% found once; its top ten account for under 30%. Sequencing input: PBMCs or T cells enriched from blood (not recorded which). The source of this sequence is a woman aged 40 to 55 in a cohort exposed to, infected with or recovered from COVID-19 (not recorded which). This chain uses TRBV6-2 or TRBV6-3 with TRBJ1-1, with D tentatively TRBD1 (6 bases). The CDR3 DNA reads TGTGCCAGCAGCCGCCGGGACACTCACACTGAAGCTTTCTTT. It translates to CASSRRDTHTEAFF.